The next 31 T cell receptor beta chains were all read from a single sample in a study of tumor-infiltrating lymphocytes in primary liver carcinoma. The researchers produced TCR beta cDNA from roughly 550 ng total RNA with a constant-region primer. ARM-PCR, slightly modified, supplied the TCR beta libraries through three nested multiplex PCR rounds. TRBV1-TRBV30 forward and Cbeta reverse primers drove the first two roughly 10-cycle rounds. From the multiplex PCR reads, TCRdb called clonotypes with MiXCR, one entry per CDR3 protein. The table shows about 54,000 distinct CDR3 sequences, with about three quarters occurring only once. Starting material for RNA and DNA co-extraction consisted of about 17-32 mg of unsorted bulk tissue. The specimen sequenced was liver tumor tissue from sampling region 2. Subset specified: tumor region T2, inferior pole. These receptors all stem from a man aged 35 to 55 with primary liver carcinoma and hepatitis B virus infection.

In regard to this clonotype: Germline is not matched at one junction end, which may reflect a read error. This chain links TRBV6-1 with TRBJ1-5; D gene ambiguous. CDR1 and CDR2 (germline): MNHNS, SASEGT. The CDR3 runs to 15 residues. For the CDR3, the DNA is TGTGCCAGTAGTGAACGGGGTCTTGGCAATCAGCCCTGGCATTTT. It specifies CASSERGLGNQPWHF.

To note about this clonotype: In this CDR3 the conserved last residue, phenylalanine or tryptophan, is missing, so a read error is likely. No DNA is shown, since the ends of the CDR3 on it are uncertain; the CDR3 is the one TCRdb lists. This chain connects TRBV4-1 to TRBJ2-1. The CDR3 length equals 15 residues, ends included. CDR1 and CDR2 from the germline V gene are MGHRA and YSYEKL. The CDR3 loop reads CSSSQGEPPYNVQSL.

This clonotype is a singleton in its sample. A much larger clonotype is one base distant, so this may be a read error. This chain joins TRBV30 and TRBJ1-4; TRBD1 might be the D (5 bases). This CDR3 is 14 amino acids long. Looked up from germline, CDR1 is GTSNPN and CDR2 is SVGIG (reference sequence). The CDR3 DNA reads TGTGCCTGGAGTTTATTGGGGCAGAATGAAAAACTGCTTTTT. It yields the protein CAWSLLGQNEKLLF.

Comments on this clonotype: The germline gene is not matched at one end of the junction; a read error may be the cause. The chain employs TRBV12-3 or TRBV12-4 and TRBJ1-1; tentatively, D is TRBD1 (5 bases). The CDR3 extends over 14 amino acids. DNA of the CDR3: TGTGCGAGCAGTTTAAGACAGCATGGGACTGAAACTTTCTTT. Translated: CASSLRQHGTETFF.

A note on this clonotype: Relative to the germline gene, one junction end is altered; a read error may explain this. This sequence joins TRBV6-6 and TRBJ1-6; D perhaps matches TRBD1 (5 bases). The CDR3 has 14 amino acids. Germline values: CDR1 MNHNY, CDR2 SVGAGI (reference sequence). This CDR3 is CVSSRDGPWSPLHF. The CDR3 DNA reads TGCGTCAGCAGCCGGGACGGCCCATGGTCACCCCTCCACTTT.

Details on this clonotype: An end of the junction does not agree with germline; a read error may underlie this. The chain carries TRBV12-3 or TRBV12-4 and TRBJ2-5, with TRBD1 matching 7 bases. This CDR3 contains 15 residues. CDR3 amino acids: CASNEGQPIQEAQYF. DNA for the CDR3: TGTGCCAGCAATGAGGGACAGCCGATTCAAGAGGCCCAGTACTTC.

This clonotype was counted once. One junction end disagrees with the germline gene, perhaps due to a read error. The CDR3 nucleotides read TGTAGTGTTCAAAGGGCTAGCGGATACTGCGAGCAGTACTTC. As protein: CSVQRASGYCEQYF. The chain couples TRBV20-1 to TRBJ2-7; TRBD2 matches at 7 bases. The CDR3 extends over 14 amino acids. The germline V gene encodes CDR1 DFQATT and CDR2 SNEGSKA (reference sequence).

This clonotype was picked up many times. V usage is TRBV6-1 and J usage is TRBJ1-2, with 11 positions matching TRBD1. There are 16 residues in the CDR3. The V segment lost 5 bases and the J segment 8 bases; nucleotides outside the gene matches: 13. Germline V gene sequence: CDR1 MNHNS, CDR2 SASEGT. DNA of the CDR3: TGTGCCAGCAGTTCTAGTCCCGGGACAGGGGGAGGAGGCTACACCTTC. Amino acid sequence: CASSSSPGTGGGGYTF.

Concerning this clonotype: One end of the junction fails to match germline, which may point to a read error. The V gene is TRBV2, the J gene TRBJ2-5; unclear D gene. This CDR3 is 13 amino acids long. Germline CDR1 is SNHLY and CDR2 is FYNNEI. CDR3: CVSSESGMETQYF. CDR3 in DNA: TGTGTCAGCAGTGAATCGGGTATGGAGACCCAGTACTTC.

Worth noting for this clonotype: A read error may account for a junction end that differs from germline. The chain is built from TRBV12-3 or TRBV12-4 and TRBJ2-1; D remains unclear. The CDR3 has 12 residues. DNA of the CDR3: TGTGTCAGCAGCCGGTACAACAATGAGCAGTTCTTT. The encoded protein is CVSSRYNNEQFF.

As concerns this clonotype: Given the absence of the conserved phenylalanine or tryptophan at the CDR3 end, a read error is likely. The DNA is left out, because the CDR3 cannot be placed on it with certainty; the CDR3 is given as TCRdb lists it. The gene calls are TRBV6-1 and TRBJ2-1; the table names TRBD2, a call not compared with the DNA. Per germline, CDR1 MNHNS and CDR2 SASEGT. Counting both end residues, the CDR3 totals 16 amino acids. CDR3 protein: CASSRILAGVDDEQFL.

For the CDR3, the DNA is TGCAGTGTGTGGCGGGTAAACATCGGGGAACTCTTTTTT. This gives the protein CSVWRVNIGELFF. The V and J genes are TRBV29-1 and TRBJ2-2, with a possible D match to TRBD2 (5 bases). Per the germline V gene, CDR1 is SQVTM and CDR2 is ANQGSEA. The CDR3 consists of 13 residues.

This clonotype is judged large. The gene calls are TRBV5-4 and TRBJ2-7; 10 bases map to TRBD2. CDR1 and CDR2 from the germline V gene are SGHNT and YYREEE (reference sequence). CDR3 length: 15 amino acids. V gave up 4 bases and J gave up 2 bases; unmatched junction bases: 6. The chain's CDR3 is CASSPGLAVTYEQYF. CDR3 in DNA: TGTGCCAGCAGCCCAGGACTAGCGGTAACCTACGAGCAGTACTTC.

About this clonotype: Compared with germline, one end of the junction differs, possibly owing to a read error. The V call is TRBV29-1, the J call TRBJ2-5, with a tentative D call TRBD1 (8 bases). From germline, CDR1 is SQVTM and CDR2 ANQGSEA. The CDR3 has 13 residues. CDR3 residues: CRVVGQGGETQYF. CDR3 nucleotides: TGCAGAGTTGTAGGACAGGGAGGGGAGACCCAGTACTTC. Supplemented by reference TRBV29-1 and TRBJ2-5, the full variable domain reads SAVISQKPSRDICQRGTSLTIQCQVDSQVTMMFWYRQQPGQSLTLIATANQGSEATYESGFVIDKFPISRPNLTFSTLTVSNMSPEDSSIYLCRVVGQGGETQYFGPGTRLLVL.

For this clonotype: The CDR3 end shows no conserved phenylalanine or tryptophan, and so a read error is likely. V usage is TRBV11-3 and J usage is TRBJ2-1; D may be TRBD2 (6 bases). The CDR3 contains 16 residues. Germline lookup yields CDR1 SGHNT and CDR2 YENEEA. The CDR3 sequence is CASSLGGTGLYNEQFL. DNA of the CDR3: TGTGCCAGTAGCTTAGGCGGGACGGGGCTCTACAATGAGCAGTTCCTC.

Comment on this clonotype: The junction and the germline gene differ at one end; a read error may be behind it. The J gene is TRBJ1-2, the V gene TRBV11-2, with TRBD1 as a possible D gene (5 bases). This CDR3 is built from 13 residues. The germline V gene encodes CDR1 SGHAT and CDR2 FQNNGV. CDR3 protein: CASSSEGNYGCTF. The CDR3 coding sequence is TGTGCCAGCAGCTCGGAGGGGAACTATGGCTGCACCTTC.

The chain joins TRBV7-9 to TRBJ1-6; 9 bases are a match to TRBD1. This CDR3 region has 15 residues. The V and J ends lost 5 bases and 7 bases, in that order; junction bases with no gene match: 6. CDR1 and CDR2 (germline): SEHNR, FQNEAQ (reference sequence). The DNA for the CDR3 is TGTGCCAGCAGCGACTACAGGGGGCAGAATTCACCCCTCCACTTT. As protein: CASSDYRGQNSPLHF.

As regards this clonotype: No conserved phenylalanine or tryptophan is present at the end of the CDR3, so a read error is the likely explanation. The CDR3 spells CAISGSSGASGRDTQYI. The CDR3, as DNA: TGTGCCATCAGTGGTTCTTCCGGGGCTAGCGGGAGGGATACGCAGTATATT. The chain recombines TRBV10-3 with TRBJ2-3; 11 bases agree with TRBD2. J was trimmed by 6 bases and V by 4 bases; bases with no gene match: 12. This CDR3 comprises 17 residues. CDR1 ENHRY and CDR2 SYGVKD come from the germline V gene.

This clonotype has ten or more counts. The chain is built from TRBV28 and TRBJ2-1, with 11 bases lining up with TRBD2. This CDR3 comprises 16 residues. In germline, CDR1 is MDHEN, CDR2 SYDVKM. Trimming removed 7 bases from V and 2 bases from J; junction bases left unmatched: 7. The CDR3 reads CASTRGLAGPYNEQFF. CDR3 sequence (DNA): TGTGCCAGCACCAGAGGACTAGCGGGCCCCTACAATGAGCAGTTCTTC.

Points on this clonotype: Its ends do not fully match the called genes, so a read error is possible. The chain joins TRBV6-5 to TRBJ2-7; 7 nucleotides line up with TRBD1. The CDR3 is 14 amino acids. Germline CDR1 is MNHEY and CDR2 is SVGAGI. Written as DNA, the CDR3 is TGTGCAAGCAGTTACTCTGGACAGGATGGCGAGCAGTACTTC. Translation gives CASSYSGQDGEQYF.

Turning to this clonotype: Compared with germline, one end of the junction differs, possibly owing to a read error. The rearrangement links TRBV28 to TRBJ2-4, with 7 bases fitting TRBD2. The CDR3 has 19 residues. CDR1 and CDR2 from the germline V gene are MDHEN and SYDVKM. DNA for the CDR3: TGTGCCAGCAATTTAGTGAAGTTGGGAGGGGCCCTGGTCAAAAACATTCAGTACTTC. Translation gives CASNLVKLGGALVKNIQYF.

Remarks on this clonotype: Lacking the conserved final phenylalanine or tryptophan, this CDR3 likely reflects a read error. This chain uses TRBV6-1 with TRBJ2-3; 13 bases match TRBD2. The CDR3 is 14 residues long. Looked up from germline, CDR1 is MNHNS and CDR2 is SASEGT. CDR3 DNA sequence: TGTACCAGCGTACTAGCGGGAGGGGCAGATACGCAGTATATT. The encoded protein is CTSVLAGGADTQYI.

A remark on this clonotype: Since a much larger clone is just one base distant, this may be a read error. The V gene is TRBV5-8, the J gene TRBJ2-3; D gene ambiguous. Germline V lookup: CDR1 SGHTS, CDR2 YDEGEE. Trimming removed 3 bases from V and 0 bases from J, with 20 bases in between. This CDR3 is built from 18 residues. CDR3 nucleotide sequence: TGTGCCAGCAGCTCGGCCGAAGCTAAGCTGGTAAGCACAGATACGCAGTATTTT. Amino acid sequence: CASSSAEAKLVSTDTQYF.

V usage is TRBV11-1 and J usage is TRBJ2-5, with D possibly being TRBD2 (5 bases). The germline V gene has CDR1 SGHAT and CDR2 FQDESV (reference sequence). Trimming cost V 10 bases and J 9 bases, with 21 bases left between them. CDR3 size: 13 residues. The DNA for the CDR3 is TGTGCCAACACCCTGGGTGAATTGGAGGCCCAGTACTTC. This codes for CANTLGELEAQYF. Full variable domain (rest looked up from reference TRBV11-1 and TRBJ2-5): EAEVAQSPRYKITEKSQAVAFWCDPISGHATLYWYRQILGQGPELLVQFQDESVVDDSQLPKDRFSAERLKGVDSTLKIQPAELGDSAMYLCANTLGELEAQYFGPGTRLLVL.

Points on this clonotype: One end of the junction fails to match germline, which may point to a read error. The chain has TRBV12-3 or TRBV12-4 and TRBJ2-1; D not resolved. The CDR3 length is 15 residues. CDR3 protein: CASSLMKSSYNEQFF. The CDR3, as DNA: TGTGCCAGCAGCCTTATGAAGTCATCCTATAATGAGCAGTTCTTC.

J is TRBJ1-3 and V is TRBV5-6; D uncertain. The germline V gene encodes CDR1 SGHDT and CDR2 YYEEEE. The V and J ends lost 0 bases and 4 bases respectively, with 5 bases between them. There are 13 residues in the CDR3. The CDR3 DNA follows: TGTGCCAGCAGCTTGGGATACGGAAACACCATATATTTT. This sequence encodes CASSLGYGNTIYF.

Notes on this clonotype: Possible read error: a much larger clone is one base away. The J gene is TRBJ1-1, the V gene TRBV10-2, with D uncertain. CDR1 and CDR2 (germline): WSHSY, SAAADI. CDR3 length: 15 residues. The V and J ends lost 0 bases and 0 bases respectively, with 8 bases between them. This CDR3 is CASSESGSMNTEAFF. CDR3 DNA sequence: TGCGCCAGCAGTGAGTCAGGCAGTATGAACACTGAAGCTTTCTTT.

This clonotype turned up a few times. One end of the junction does not line up with germline, which may come from a read error. J is TRBJ2-7 and V is TRBV7-8; D could derive from TRBD1 or TRBD2 (5 bases each). The CDR3 length is 13 residues. Germline assignment: CDR1 SGHVS and CDR2 FQNEAQ. This chain's CDR3 is CASRGDTSYKQYF. The CDR3 coding sequence is TGTGCCAGCAGGGGGGATACATCCTACAAGCAATACTTC. Full variable domain (missing parts from reference TRBV7-8 and TRBJ2-7): GAGVSQSPRYKVAKRGQDVALRCDPISGHVSLFWYQQALGQGPEFLTYFQNEAQLDKSGLPSDRFFAERPEGSVSTLKIQRTQQEDSAVYLCASRGDTSYKQYFGPGTRLTVT.

Details on this clonotype: A much larger clone differs by one base, so this may be a read error. The chain couples TRBV7-9 to TRBJ1-4; no clear D gene. The CDR3 runs to 14 residues. Germline CDR1 and CDR2: SEHNR and FQNEAQ (reference sequence). The V and J ends lost 5 bases and 10 bases respectively, with 17 bases between them. The CDR3 DNA reads TGTGCCAGCAGCCCTCTGGAGACCGGTGTAAAACTGTTTTTT. Residues: CASSPLETGVKLFF.

This clonotype showed up just a few times. A much larger clone lies one base from this, so it may be a read error. The chain links TRBV13 to TRBJ2-6; D might be TRBD1 or TRBD2, each matching 5 bases. Between the trimmed V and J ends, which lost 6 bases and 2 bases, there was a span of 14 bases. Per germline, CDR1 PRHDT and CDR2 FYEKMQ (reference sequence). This CDR3 comprises 16 residues. This chain's CDR3 is CASRRWGTPGANVLTF. Written as DNA, the CDR3 is TGTGCCAGCAGGAGATGGGGGACCCCTGGGGCCAACGTCCTGACTTTC.

On this clonotype itself: A read error may explain this, as a much larger clone is one base away. V is TRBV6-5 and J is TRBJ2-1, with 7 bases aligning to TRBD2. In germline, CDR1 is MNHEY, CDR2 SVGAGI. The CDR3 length is 14 residues. The CDR3 spells CTSSQAGTYNEQFF. CDR3 bases: TGTACCAGCAGCCAAGCGGGGACCTACAATGAGCAGTTCTTC.